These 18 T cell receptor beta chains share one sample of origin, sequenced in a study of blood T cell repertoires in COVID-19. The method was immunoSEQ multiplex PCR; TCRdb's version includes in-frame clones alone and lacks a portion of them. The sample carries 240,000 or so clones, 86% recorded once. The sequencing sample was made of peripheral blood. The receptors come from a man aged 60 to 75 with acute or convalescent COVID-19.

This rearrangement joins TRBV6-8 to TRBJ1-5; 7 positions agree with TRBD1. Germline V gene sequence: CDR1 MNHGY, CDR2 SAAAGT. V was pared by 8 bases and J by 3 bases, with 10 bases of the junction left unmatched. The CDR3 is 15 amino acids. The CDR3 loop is CASRSFRGLNQPQHF. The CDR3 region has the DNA TGTGCCAGCCGATCATTTAGGGGGCTCAATCAGCCCCAGCATTTT.

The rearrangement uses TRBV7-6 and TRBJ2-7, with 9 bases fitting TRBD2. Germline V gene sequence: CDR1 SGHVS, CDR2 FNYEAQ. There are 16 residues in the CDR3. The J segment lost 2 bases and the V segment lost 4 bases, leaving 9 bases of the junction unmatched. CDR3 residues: CASSSPTASGTYEQYF. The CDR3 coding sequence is TGTGCCAGCAGCTCCCCTACGGCTAGCGGGACCTACGAGCAGTACTTC.

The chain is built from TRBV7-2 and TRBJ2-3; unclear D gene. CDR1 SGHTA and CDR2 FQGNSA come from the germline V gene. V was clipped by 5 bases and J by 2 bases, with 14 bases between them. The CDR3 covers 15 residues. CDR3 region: CASSPRGSDTDTQYF. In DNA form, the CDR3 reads TGTGCCAGCAGCCCCAGAGGAAGCGACACAGATACGCAGTATTTT.

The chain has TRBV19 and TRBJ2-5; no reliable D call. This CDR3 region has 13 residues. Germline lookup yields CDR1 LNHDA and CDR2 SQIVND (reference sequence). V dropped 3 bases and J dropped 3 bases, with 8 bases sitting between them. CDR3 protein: CASSIARKETQYF. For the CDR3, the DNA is TGTGCCAGTAGTATTGCTAGGAAAGAGACCCAGTACTTC.

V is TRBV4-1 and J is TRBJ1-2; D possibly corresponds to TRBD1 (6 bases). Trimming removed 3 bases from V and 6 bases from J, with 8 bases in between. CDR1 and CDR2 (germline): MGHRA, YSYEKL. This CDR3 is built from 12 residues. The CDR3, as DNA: TGCGCCAGCAGCCACGGACAGAATGGCTACACCTTC. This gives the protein CASSHGQNGYTF.

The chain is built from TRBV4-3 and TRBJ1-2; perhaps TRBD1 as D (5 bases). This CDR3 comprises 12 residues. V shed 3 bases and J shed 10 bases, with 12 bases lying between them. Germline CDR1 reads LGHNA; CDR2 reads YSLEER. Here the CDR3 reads CASSHRSGFYTF. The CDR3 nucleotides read TGCGCCAGCAGCCATCGCTCAGGGTTCTACACCTTC.

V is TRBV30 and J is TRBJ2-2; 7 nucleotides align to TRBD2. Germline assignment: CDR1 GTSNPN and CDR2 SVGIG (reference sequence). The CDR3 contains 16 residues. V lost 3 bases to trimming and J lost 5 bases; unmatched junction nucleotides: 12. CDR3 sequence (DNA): TGTGCCTGGAGGGAACGCGCAGCGGGGCCGACCGGGGAGCTGTTTTTT. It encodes CAWRERAAGPTGELFF.

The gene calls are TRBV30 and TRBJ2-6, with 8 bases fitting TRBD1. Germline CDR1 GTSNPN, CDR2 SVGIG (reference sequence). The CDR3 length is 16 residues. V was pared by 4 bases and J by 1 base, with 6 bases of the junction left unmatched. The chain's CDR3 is CAWTQGAISGANVLTF. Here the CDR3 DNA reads TGTGCCTGGACCCAGGGGGCGATTTCTGGGGCCAACGTCCTGACTTTC.

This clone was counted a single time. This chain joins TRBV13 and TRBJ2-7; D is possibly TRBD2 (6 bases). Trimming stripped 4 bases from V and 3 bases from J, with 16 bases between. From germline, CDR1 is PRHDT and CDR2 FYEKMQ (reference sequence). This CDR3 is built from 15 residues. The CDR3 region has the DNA TGTGCCAGCAGCTCGACGGGACTGCATAGCTACGAGCAGTACTTC. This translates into CASSSTGLHSYEQYF. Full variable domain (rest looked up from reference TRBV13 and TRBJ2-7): AAGVIQSPRHLIKEKRETATLKCYPIPRHDTVYWYQQGPGQDPQFLISFYEKMQSDKGSIPDRFSAQQFSDYHSELNMSSLELGDSALYFCASSSTGLHSYEQYFGPGTRLTVT.

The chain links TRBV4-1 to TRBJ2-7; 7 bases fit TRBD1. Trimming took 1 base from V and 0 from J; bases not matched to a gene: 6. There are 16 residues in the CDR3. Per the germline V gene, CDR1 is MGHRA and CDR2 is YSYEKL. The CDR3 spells CASSQVFAGGSYEQYF. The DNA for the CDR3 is TGCGCCAGCAGCCAAGTGTTCGCAGGGGGCTCCTACGAGCAGTACTTC.

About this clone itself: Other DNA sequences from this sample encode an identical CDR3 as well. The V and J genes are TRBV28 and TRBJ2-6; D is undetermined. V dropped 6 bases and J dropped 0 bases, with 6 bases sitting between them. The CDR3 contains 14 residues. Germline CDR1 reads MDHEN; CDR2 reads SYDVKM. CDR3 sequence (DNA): TGTGCCAGCAGACTTAGCTCTGGGGCCAACGTCCTGACTTTC. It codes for CASRLSSGANVLTF.

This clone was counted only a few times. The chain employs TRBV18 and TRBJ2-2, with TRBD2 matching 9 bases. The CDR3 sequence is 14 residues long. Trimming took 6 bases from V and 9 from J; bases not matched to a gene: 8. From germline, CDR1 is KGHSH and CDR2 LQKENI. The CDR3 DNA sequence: TGTGCCAGCTCGATAGCGGGAGCTGACCGGGAGCTGTTTTTT. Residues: CASSIAGADRELFF. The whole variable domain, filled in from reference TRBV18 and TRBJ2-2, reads NAGVMQNPRHLVRRRGQEARLRCSPMKGHSHVYWYRQLPEEGLKFMVYLQKENIIDESGMPKERFSAEFPKEGPSILRIQQVVRGDSAAYFCASSIAGADRELFFGEGSRLTVL.

The DNA of the CDR3 is TGTGCCAGCAGCTCAAGAGTAACTACGTCGGCAACTAATGAAAAACTGTTTTTT. Protein sequence: CASSSRVTTSATNEKLFF. This sequence joins TRBV3-1 (or the pseudogene TRBV3-2) and TRBJ1-4; no definite D call. The length of the CDR3 is 18 residues. Germline V gene data show CDR1 as LGHDT and CDR2 as YNNKEL (reference sequence). The V gene lost 5 bases and the J gene lost 0 bases, with 19 bases spanning the gap.

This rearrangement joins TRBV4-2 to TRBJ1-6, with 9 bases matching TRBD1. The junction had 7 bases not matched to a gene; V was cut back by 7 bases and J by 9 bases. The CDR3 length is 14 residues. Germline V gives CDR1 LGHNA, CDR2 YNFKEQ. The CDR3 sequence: CASTGTGQGSPLHF. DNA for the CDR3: TGTGCCAGCACAGGGACAGGGCAAGGTTCACCCCTCCACTTT.

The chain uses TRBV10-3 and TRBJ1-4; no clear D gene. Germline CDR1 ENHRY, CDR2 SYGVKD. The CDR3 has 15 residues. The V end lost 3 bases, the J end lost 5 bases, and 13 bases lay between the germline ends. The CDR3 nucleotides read TGTGCCATCAGTGAATCGGGAGGTTCAAATGAAAAACTGTTTTTT. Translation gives CAISESGGSNEKLFF.

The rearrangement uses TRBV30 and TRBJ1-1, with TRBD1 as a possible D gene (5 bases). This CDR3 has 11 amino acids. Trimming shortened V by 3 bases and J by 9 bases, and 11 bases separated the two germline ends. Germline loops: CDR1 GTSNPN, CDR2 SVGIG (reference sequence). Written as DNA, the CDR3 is TGTGCCTGGAGAACGGGGGAAAAAGCTTTCTTT. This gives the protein CAWRTGEKAFF.

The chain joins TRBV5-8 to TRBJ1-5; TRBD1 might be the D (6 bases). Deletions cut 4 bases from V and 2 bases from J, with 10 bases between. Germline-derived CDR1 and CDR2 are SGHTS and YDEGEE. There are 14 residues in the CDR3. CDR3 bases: TGTGCCAGCAGCGTACAGGGTCGCAATCAGCCCCAGCATTTT. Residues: CASSVQGRNQPQHF. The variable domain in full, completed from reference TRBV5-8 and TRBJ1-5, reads EAGVTQSPTHLIKTRGQQATLRCSPISGHTSVYWYQQALGLGLQFLLWYDEGEERNRGNFPPRFSGRQFPNYSSELNVNALELEDSALYLCASSVQGRNQPQHFGDGTRLSIL.

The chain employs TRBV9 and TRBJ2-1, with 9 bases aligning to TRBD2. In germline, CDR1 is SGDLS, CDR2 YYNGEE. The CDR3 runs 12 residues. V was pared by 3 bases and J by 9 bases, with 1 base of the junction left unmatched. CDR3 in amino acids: CASSALAGEQFF. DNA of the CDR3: TGTGCCAGCAGCGCACTAGCGGGTGAGCAGTTCTTC.